This is a list of T cell receptor beta chains from one sample in a study of blood T cell repertoires in COVID-19. The data were produced by immunoSEQ multiplex PCR, yet TCRdb's version contains in-frame clones alone and is incomplete. This sample yields about 88,000 clones, of which around 67% are seen a single time; about 26% belongs to the top ten. The sample comprised peripheral blood. All receptors derive from a woman between 55 and 75 years old in a cohort sampled during active or convalescent COVID-19. Both conserved end residues are part of each CDR3. A D gene is named only where the DNA matches it firmly. A clone size is listed for some rows: how often the clone was seen (once, few, many), or a class if it is expanded.

J	D	size	V	DNA	CDR3
TRBJ2-1	NA	NA	TRBV19	TGTGCCAGTAGTACCCGGCGTCCGACTGCCGAGTCCTACAATGAGCAGTTCTTC	CASSTRRPTAESYNEQFF
TRBJ1-2	TRBD1	NA	TRBV11-2	TGTGCCAGCAGCTTGGGGACAGACTATGGCTACACCTTC	CASSLGTDYGYTF
TRBJ1-1	TRBD1	NA	TRBV19	TGTGCCAGTAGTCCGGACAGGTTTGCAAGGACTGAAGCTTTCTTT	CASSPDRFARTEAFF
TRBJ2-2	NA	NA	TRBV11-3	TGTGCCAGCAGCCGTAGGAGTCTCGCGAACACCGGGGAGCTGTTTTTT	CASSRRSLANTGELFF
TRBJ2-7	TRBD1	NA	TRBV28	TGTGCCAGCAGTTCCGGGACAGGGATTAAAGAGCAGTACTTC	CASSSGTGIKEQYF
TRBJ2-7	TRBD2	NA	TRBV5-1	TGCGCCAGCAGCTTGGGGCTAGCGGGAGGTGAGCAGTACTTC	CASSLGLAGGEQYF
TRBJ1-5	NA	NA	TRBV5-1	TGCGCCAGCAGTCTGGCGGGGTTAAATAGCAATCAGCCCCAGCATTTT	CASSLAGLNSNQPQHF
TRBJ2-5	TRBD2	few	TRBV28	TGTGCCAGCATCCCCGGGGGGGCGGGGCAAGAGACCCAGTACTTC	CASIPGGAGQETQYF
TRBJ2-5	TRBD2	NA	TRBV3-1/TRBV3-2	TGTGCCAGCAGCCAGGCGGGGGGCTATCCCGAAGAGACCCAGTACTTC	CASSQAGGYPEETQYF
TRBJ2-3	TRBD2	NA	TRBV19	TGTGCCAGTAGTATGTGGGCGGGGGGCGTCACAGATACGCAGTATTTT	CASSMWAGGVTDTQYF
TRBJ1-6	TRBD1	NA	TRBV5-1	TGCGCCAGCACCCTTTACCCCCCCCTGACAGGGGGCGATAATTCACCCCTCCACTTT	CASTLYPPLTGGDNSPLHF
TRBJ2-1	TRBD1	NA	TRBV4-2	TGTGCCAGCAGGGGACAGGGGGGATTCGATGAGCAGTTCTTC	CASRGQGGFDEQFF
TRBJ2-6	NA	NA	TRBV11-2	TGTGCCAGCAGCAGACGAGGCTTCCCAGACTCTGGGGCCAACGTCCTGACTTTC	CASSRRGFPDSGANVLTF
TRBJ2-3	TRBD2	once	TRBV7-8	TGTGCCAGCAGCCCCCGGGCGCGAGCGGGGGCAGATACGCAGTATTTT	CASSPRARAGADTQYF
TRBJ2-1	NA	NA	TRBV6-5	TGTGCCAGCAAGGTGAGATCAGGGAATGAGCAGTTCTTC	CASKVRSGNEQFF
TRBJ1-3	NA	NA	TRBV29-1	TGCAGCGTTCGAAACAGTGGAAACACCATATATTTT	CSVRNSGNTIYF
TRBJ1-1	TRBD1	NA	TRBV28	TGTGCCAGCAGCGACAGGGGGGGCACTGAAGCTTTCTTT	CASSDRGGTEAFF
TRBJ1-1	TRBD1	NA	TRBV9	TGTGCCAGCAGCGTAGGGACAGGGGGCGGACTGAACACTGAAGCTTTCTTT	CASSVGTGGGLNTEAFF
TRBJ1-2	NA	NA	TRBV7-8	TGTGCCAGCAGCTTAGGCGCAGGGCCCGCTGGCTACACCTTC	CASSLGAGPAGYTF
TRBJ2-1	TRBD2	NA	TRBV19	TGTGCCAGTAGTATAGCCTTAACTAGCGGGGGGGCCTCTAATGAGCAGTTCTTC	CASSIALTSGGASNEQFF
TRBJ2-4	TRBD2	NA	TRBV4-1	TGCGCCAGCAGCCAAACACTAGCGGGGGCGGCCAAAAACATTCAGTACTTC	CASSQTLAGAAKNIQYF
TRBJ1-1	TRBD1	NA	TRBV7-9	TGTGCCAGCAGCCACCGGGACAGGGGGCGCGGGAACACTGAAGCTTTCTTT	CASSHRDRGRGNTEAFF
TRBJ2-7	NA	once	TRBV20-1	TGCAGTGCTCCGAGAGATTACGAGCAGTACTTC	CSAPRDYEQYF
TRBJ2-5	TRBD1	NA	TRBV7-3	TGTGCCAGCAGCCTAAAGGGACAGCCGAGGGTCCAAGAGACCCAGTACTTC	CASSLKGQPRVQETQYF
TRBJ2-7	NA	NA	TRBV6-5	TGTGCCAGCAGTTACCCGGCAGGGAAAGCCTACGAGCAGTACTTC	CASSYPAGKAYEQYF
TRBJ2-1	NA	few	TRBV6-6	TGTGCCAGCAGTTCCTCGGGGGCGAATAATGAGCAGTTCTTC	CASSSSGANNEQFF
TRBJ1-1	NA	NA	TRBV4-1	TGCGCCAGCAGCCGTATCGCTGGACTTGAAGCTTTCTTT	CASSRIAGLEAFF
TRBJ2-3	TRBD1	NA	TRBV11-3	TGTGCCAGCAGCTTTACCGGGACAGGGGCAGATACGCAGTATTTT	CASSFTGTGADTQYF
TRBJ2-2	NA	NA	TRBV2	TGTGCCAGCAGATTACACCCCACCGGGGAGCTGTTTTTT	CASRLHPTGELFF
TRBJ2-5	NA	NA	TRBV5-6	TGTGCCAGCAGCTTGGCGGGGGTACAAGAGACCCAGTACTTC	CASSLAGVQETQYF
TRBJ2-7	TRBD2	NA	TRBV28	TGTGCCAGCAGTCCATGGACTAGCGGGGCCGTTAGGGAGCAGTACTTC	CASSPWTSGAVREQYF
TRBJ2-1	NA	NA	TRBV7-9	TGTGCCAGCAGCTCTGACAGGAGATACTACAATGAGCAGTTCTTC	CASSSDRRYYNEQFF
TRBJ2-5	TRBD1	NA	TRBV5-3	TGTGCCAGAAGCAAGACACAGGGGAATAGGGAGACCCAGTACTTC	CARSKTQGNRETQYF
TRBJ2-2	NA	NA	TRBV6-6	TGTGCCAGCACCAACCCCACCATGTTATTACTCGGGGAGCTGTTTTTT	CASTNPTMLLLGELFF
TRBJ2-3	NA	NA	TRBV6-1	TGTGCCAGCAGTGAATGGTTGGAGTTCACAGATACGCAGTATTTT	CASSEWLEFTDTQYF
TRBJ1-6	NA	few	TRBV7-2	TGTGCCAGCAGCTTATACAGGGATTCACCCCTCCACTTT	CASSLYRDSPLHF
TRBJ1-2	TRBD1	NA	TRBV19	TGTGCCAGTAGACCACAGGGGGAAAACTATGGCTACACCTTC	CASRPQGENYGYTF
TRBJ1-4	TRBD1	NA	TRBV28	TGTGCCAGCAGTTGGTCCCCGGGACAGACTAATGAAAAACTGTTTTTT	CASSWSPGQTNEKLFF
TRBJ2-5	TRBD1	NA	TRBV19	TGTGCCAGTAGTCCCCGACAGGGCCAAGAGACCCAGTACTTC	CASSPRQGQETQYF
TRBJ2-7	NA	NA	TRBV4-2	TGTGCCAGCAGCCTATCGAGCCGGGGTTACGAGCAGTACTTC	CASSLSSRGYEQYF
TRBJ2-5	TRBD1	few	TRBV11-2	TGTGCCAGCAGCTCCAGGACAGGGTGGGGTGAGACCCAGTACTTC	CASSSRTGWGETQYF
TRBJ1-2	TRBD1	NA	TRBV19	TGTGCCAGTACACGAAGGAGGGGGCCCTATGGCTACACCTTC	CASTRRRGPYGYTF
TRBJ2-7	NA	NA	TRBV27	TGTGCCAGCAGTTTGTCGGGGACAATCAAGGCCTACGAGCAGTACTTC	CASSLSGTIKAYEQYF
TRBJ2-3	TRBD1	NA	TRBV5-1	TGCGCCAGCAGCTTGGCCGGGACAGGGAGTGATACGCAGTATTTT	CASSLAGTGSDTQYF
TRBJ2-5	TRBD2	NA	TRBV5-1	TGCGCCAGCAGCTTGGAGGGGACTAACAAACAAGAGACCCAGTACTTC	CASSLEGTNKQETQYF
TRBJ1-1	NA	NA	TRBV28	TGTGCCAGCAGCCCTCCGGAGGGGCAGGTCACTGAAGCTTTCTTT	CASSPPEGQVTEAFF
TRBJ2-3	TRBD2	few	TRBV7-9	TGTGCCAGCAGCTTACCCCTACTAGCGGGGGTGACAGATACGCAGTATTTT	CASSLPLLAGVTDTQYF
TRBJ2-2	NA	NA	TRBV3-1/TRBV3-2	TGTGCCAGCAGCCAGGGGAGAACGAACACCGGGGAGCTGTTTTTT	CASSQGRTNTGELFF
TRBJ2-4	NA	once	TRBV19	TGTGCCAGTAGTATAGCTCTTAGGGGTACTCTAGCCAAAAACATTCAGTACTTC	CASSIALRGTLAKNIQYF
TRBJ2-1	TRBD1	NA	TRBV7-6	TGTGCCAGCAGCTTAGCCTTTGGGACAGGCGGCTCCTACAATGAGCAGTTCTTC	CASSLAFGTGGSYNEQFF
TRBJ2-1	TRBD2	NA	TRBV4-3	TGCGCCAGCAGCCAAGATGAAATTCAACCGGGACTAGCGGGGGGGTACAATGAGCAGTTCTTC	CASSQDEIQPGLAGGYNEQFF